This T cell receptor beta chain was observed in a study of blood T cell repertoires in COVID-19 (dated by TCRdb to the early 2020s). Study-level background: Samples from collaborators originated in the United States, Italy and Spain and spanned both the acute and convalescent phases of COVID-19. Deeply sampled blood TCRbeta repertoires from subjects exposed to, actively infected with, or recovered from COVID-19 were included in the dataset. The sample metadata nearly always contained a de-identified subject ID, COVID-19 status, age in years and sex. Samples were obtained from the ongoing ImmuneRACE study (first 160 participants) and from 1,200 or so subjects provided by 6 global collaborators. Where HLA class I and class II types were available, the types were taken from metadata supplied by the sample provider, not from assay-based typing. The material from the prospective study consisted of cDNA or gDNA derived from T cells, B-cell-depleted T cells, or PBMCs. The repertoires were released in a freely available public database intended as a resource for research on the immune response to SARS-CoV-2. Paper-wide results and their limitations: The amount of clinical and demographic metadata varied by source and participant and was provided uncurated.

Whole blood was collected in K2EDTA tubes by collaborating institutions according to the institutions' own protocols. For TCRbeta analysis, collaborator samples were shipped as frozen whole blood, as isolated PBMCs, or as DNA extracted from either sample type. CDR1 and CDR2 are drawn from the germline V gene (reference sequence): SGHNT, YYREEE. V is pruned by 0 bases and J by 2 bases, leaving 3 bases of the junction without a gene match. Spanning cysteine to phenylalanine, the CDR3 consists of 16 amino acids. Only the CDR3 DNA stays, 48 bases, in frame from base 1. This clone was counted a single time. Its target antigen remains unknown. There are no base qualities to consult, and no much larger clone falls within one base. TCRbeta CDR3 regions were amplified from genomic DNA by means of the immunoSEQ Assay, a bias-controlled multiplex PCR. The study's processing was this. The number of nucleated cells in each sample was estimated by amplification of reference gene primers within the assay. To quantify the absolute abundance of each unique TCRbeta CDR3 rearrangement, sequence reads were collapsed and filtered. For each sample, productive Simpson clonality was calculated by taking the square root of Simpson's diversity index across productive rearrangements. TCRdb obtained this table from immuneACCESS and retained in-frame rearrangements with V and J assigned. These tables miss some clones; where compared with another copy, unresolved V genes account for less than half of the shortfall, and the remainder is unexplained. The DNA gave D and trimming, while V, J and clone size come from that table. Within this sample are 180,000 or so clones, with around nine tenths of them counted one time only. Together, the top ten hold roughly 1.6% of the sample.

Recombination connected TRBV5-4 to TRBJ2-2; the central 8 bases match TRBD2. Input material: peripheral blood. This sequence originates from a man younger than 35 with active or convalescent COVID-19. At the DNA level, the sequence is TGTGCCAGCAGCTTGGAAGCGGGGGTTAACACCGGGGAGCTGTTTTTT. Translated, it reads CASSLEAGVNTGELFF.